This T cell receptor (beta chain) was retrieved from a study of T cells in Graves' hyperthyroidism and ophthalmopathy. Study observations and caveats: A model of 13 V-J features distinguished ophthalmopathy from stable hyperthyroidism. Onset of ophthalmopathy came a median roughly 6.9 months after the model predicted it. Blood also showed most of the thyroid clonotypes that were expanded above 0.001.

This clonotype was detected ten times or more. Its antigen is not known. Based on clinical symptoms, serum thyroxine and TRAb, thyroid ultrasound and orbital computed tomography, diagnoses were reached. CDR3 length equals 17 residues. CDR1 is MNHEY, CDR2 SVGAGI, per germline. Germline trimming cut 0 bases from V and 10 bases from J; bases unmatched to any gene: 11. TCR beta CDR3 regions were amplified from RNA. During a first-round RT-PCR of the TCR CDR3, the HTBI primer set was used. MiXCR, applied by TCRdb to the multiplex PCR reads, yields one record per CDR3 protein. The sample has 350,000 to 400,000 distinct CDR3 sequences; approximately 13% are singletons.

The clonotype originates from a woman aged 55-70 years with Graves' hyperthyroidism. The sequencing input was blood. The V gene is TRBV6-5, the J gene TRBJ1-6; the match to TRBD1 covers 8 bases. CDR3 region: CASSYSEQGVRRSPLHF. In nucleotides, the CDR3 is TGTGCCAGCAGTTACTCTGAACAGGGGGTGAGACGGTCACCCCTCCACTTT.